This T cell receptor beta chain was sequenced for a study of T cells in Graves' hyperthyroidism and ophthalmopathy. V dropped 6 bases and J dropped 8 bases, with 11 bases sitting between them. This CDR3 region has 12 residues. RNA transcripts provided the source from which TCR beta CDR3 regions were amplified. The HTBI primer set drove a first-round RT-PCR of the TCR CDR3. TCRdb used MiXCR to reprocess the multiplex PCR reads, holding one entry per CDR3 protein. The profile shows around 700,000 distinct CDR3 sequences, 18% of them singletons. This clonotype was found many times. The source material was blood. This receptor was obtained from a woman aged 50 to 60 with Graves' hyperthyroidism that later progressed to Graves' ophthalmopathy. The genes are TRBV12-3 or TRBV12-4 and TRBJ2-1; weak D call: TRBD2 (5 bases). The CDR3 loop reads CASSRTFDEQFF. In DNA form, the CDR3 reads TGTGCCAGCAGCCGGACTTTCGATGAGCAGTTCTTC.